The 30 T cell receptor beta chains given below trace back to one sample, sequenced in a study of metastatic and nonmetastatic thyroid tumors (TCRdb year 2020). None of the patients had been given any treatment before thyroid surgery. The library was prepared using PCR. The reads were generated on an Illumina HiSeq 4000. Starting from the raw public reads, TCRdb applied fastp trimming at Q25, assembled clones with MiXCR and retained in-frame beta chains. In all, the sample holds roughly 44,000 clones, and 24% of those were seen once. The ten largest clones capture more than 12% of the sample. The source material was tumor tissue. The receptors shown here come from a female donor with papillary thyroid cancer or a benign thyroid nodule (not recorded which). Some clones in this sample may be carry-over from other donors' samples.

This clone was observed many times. The CDR3 region has the DNA TGTGCCACCTCGGTCGGGCGAAGCACAGATACGCAGTATTTT. It translates to CATSVGRSTDTQYF. The chain couples TRBV28 to TRBJ2-3; D gene uncertain. The CDR3 extends over 14 amino acids. Germline V gives CDR1 MDHEN, CDR2 SYDVKM. Trimming removed 10 bases at V and 0 bases at J, with 14 bases between.

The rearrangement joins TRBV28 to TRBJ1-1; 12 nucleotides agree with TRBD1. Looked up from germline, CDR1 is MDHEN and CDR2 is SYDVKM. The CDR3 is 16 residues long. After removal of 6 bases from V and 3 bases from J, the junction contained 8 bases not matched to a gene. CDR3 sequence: CASSWDRGRPDTEAFF. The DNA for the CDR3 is TGTGCCAGCAGCTGGGACAGGGGGCGCCCGGACACTGAAGCTTTCTTT.

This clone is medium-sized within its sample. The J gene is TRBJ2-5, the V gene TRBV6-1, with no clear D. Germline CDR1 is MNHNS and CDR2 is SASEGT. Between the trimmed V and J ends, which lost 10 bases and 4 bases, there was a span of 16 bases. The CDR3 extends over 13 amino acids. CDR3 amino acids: CATHRTRRETQYF. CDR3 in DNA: TGTGCCACCCATCGGACCAGAAGAGAGACCCAGTACTTC.

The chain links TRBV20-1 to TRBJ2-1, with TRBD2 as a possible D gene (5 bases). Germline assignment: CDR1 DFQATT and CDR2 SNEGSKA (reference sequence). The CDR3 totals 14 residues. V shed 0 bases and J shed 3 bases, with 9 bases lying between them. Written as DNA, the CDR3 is TGCAGTGCTAGAGATCTTACTAGCTACAATGAGCAGTTCTTC. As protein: CSARDLTSYNEQFF.

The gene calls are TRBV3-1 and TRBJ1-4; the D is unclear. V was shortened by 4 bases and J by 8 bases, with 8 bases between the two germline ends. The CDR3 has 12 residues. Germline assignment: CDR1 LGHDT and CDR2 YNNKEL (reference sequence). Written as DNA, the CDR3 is TGTGCCAGCAGCCCCCAGAGCGAAAAACTGTTTTTT. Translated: CASSPQSEKLFF.

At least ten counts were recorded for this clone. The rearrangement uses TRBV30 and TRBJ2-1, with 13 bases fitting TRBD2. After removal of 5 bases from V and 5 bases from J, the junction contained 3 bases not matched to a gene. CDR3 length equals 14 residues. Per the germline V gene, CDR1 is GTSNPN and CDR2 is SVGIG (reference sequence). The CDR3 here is CAWRLAGGNNEQFF. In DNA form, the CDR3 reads TGTGCCTGGCGACTAGCGGGAGGCAACAATGAGCAGTTCTTC.

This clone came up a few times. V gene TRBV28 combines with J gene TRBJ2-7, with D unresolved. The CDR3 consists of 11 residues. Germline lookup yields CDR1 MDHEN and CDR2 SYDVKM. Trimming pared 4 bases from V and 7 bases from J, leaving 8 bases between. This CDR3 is CASSSVPEQYF. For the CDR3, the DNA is TGTGCCAGCAGTTCCGTCCCTGAGCAGTACTTC.

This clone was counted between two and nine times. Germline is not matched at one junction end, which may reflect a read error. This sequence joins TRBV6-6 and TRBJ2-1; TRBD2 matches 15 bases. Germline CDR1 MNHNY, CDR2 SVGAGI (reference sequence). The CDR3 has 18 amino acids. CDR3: CASSTGLAGGCSYNGQLF. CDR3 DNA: TGTGCCAGCAGTACGGGACTAGCGGGGGGCTGCTCCTACAATGGGCAGCTCTTC.

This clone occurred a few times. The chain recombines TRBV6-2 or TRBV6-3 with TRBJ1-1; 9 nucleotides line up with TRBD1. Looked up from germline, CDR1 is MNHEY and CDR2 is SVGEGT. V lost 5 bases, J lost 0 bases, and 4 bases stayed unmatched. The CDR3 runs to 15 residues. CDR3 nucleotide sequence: TGTGCCAGCAGTCCCACAGGGGGCATGAACACTGAAGCTTTCTTT. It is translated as CASSPTGGMNTEAFF.

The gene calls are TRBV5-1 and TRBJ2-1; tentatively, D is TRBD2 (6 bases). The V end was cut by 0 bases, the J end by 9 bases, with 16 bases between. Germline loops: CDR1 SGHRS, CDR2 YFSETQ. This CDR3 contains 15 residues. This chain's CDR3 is CASSLEGVPGVEQFF. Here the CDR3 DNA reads TGCGCCAGCAGCTTGGAGGGCGTCCCGGGGGTTGAGCAGTTCTTC.

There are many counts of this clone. CDR3 sequence: CASSEGYRTDTQYF. CDR3 DNA: TGTGCCAGCAGCGAGGGTTACCGCACAGATACGCAGTATTTT. V gene TRBV9 combines with J gene TRBJ2-3; D gene uncertain. The germline V and J ends were trimmed by 3 bases and 1 base, with 9 bases remaining between them. Germline CDR1 is SGDLS and CDR2 is YYNGEE. CDR3 length equals 14 residues.

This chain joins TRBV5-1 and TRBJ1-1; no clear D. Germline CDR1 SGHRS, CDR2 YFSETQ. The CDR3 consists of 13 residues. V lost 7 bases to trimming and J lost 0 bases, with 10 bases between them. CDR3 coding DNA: TGCGCCAGCCTTAAGAACCTGAACACTGAAGCTTTCTTT. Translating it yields CASLKNLNTEAFF.

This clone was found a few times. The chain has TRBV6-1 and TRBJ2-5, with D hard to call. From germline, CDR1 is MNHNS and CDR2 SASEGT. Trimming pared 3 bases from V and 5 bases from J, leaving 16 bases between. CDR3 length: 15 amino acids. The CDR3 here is CASSDHMIPYETQYF. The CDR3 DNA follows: TGTGCCAGCAGTGATCACATGATACCATACGAGACCCAGTACTTC.

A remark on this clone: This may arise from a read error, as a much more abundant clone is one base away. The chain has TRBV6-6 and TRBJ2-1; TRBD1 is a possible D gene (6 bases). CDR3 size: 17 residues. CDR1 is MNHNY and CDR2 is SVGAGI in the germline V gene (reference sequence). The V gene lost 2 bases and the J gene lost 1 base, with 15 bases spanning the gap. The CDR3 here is CASSYPYRAGSYNEQFF. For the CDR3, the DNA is TGTGCCAGCAGTTACCCTTACAGGGCGGGTTCCTACAATGAGCAGTTCTTC.

The CDR3 DNA reads as TGCAGTGCTAGTAGCGGGAGAACCCCCTACGAGCAGTACTTC. The encoded protein is CSASSGRTPYEQYF. The chain links TRBV20-1 to TRBJ2-7; 9 bases align to TRBD2. The CDR3 covers 14 residues. Trimming cost V 3 bases and J 2 bases; bases outside gene matches: 5. Germline CDR1 reads DFQATT; CDR2 reads SNEGSKA (reference sequence).

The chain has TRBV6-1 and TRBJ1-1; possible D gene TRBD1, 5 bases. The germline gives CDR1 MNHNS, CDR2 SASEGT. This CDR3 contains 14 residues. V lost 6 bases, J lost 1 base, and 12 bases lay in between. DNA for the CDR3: TGTGCCAGCAGGGGGCGACACCCGAACACTGAAGCTTTCTTT. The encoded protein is CASRGRHPNTEAFF.

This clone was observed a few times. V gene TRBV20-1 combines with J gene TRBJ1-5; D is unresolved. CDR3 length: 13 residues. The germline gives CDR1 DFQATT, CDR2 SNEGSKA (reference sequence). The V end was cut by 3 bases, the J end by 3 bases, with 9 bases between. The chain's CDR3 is CSASEGFNQPQHF. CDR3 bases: TGCAGTGCTAGCGAAGGGTTCAATCAGCCCCAGCATTTT.

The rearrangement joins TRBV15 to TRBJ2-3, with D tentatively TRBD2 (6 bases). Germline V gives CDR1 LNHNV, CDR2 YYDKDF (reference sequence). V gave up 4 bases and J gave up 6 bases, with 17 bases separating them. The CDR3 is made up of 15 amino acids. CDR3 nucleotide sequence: TGTGCCACCAGCACCATTGGCGGGAAAGCTGATACGCAGTATTTT. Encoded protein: CATSTIGGKADTQYF.

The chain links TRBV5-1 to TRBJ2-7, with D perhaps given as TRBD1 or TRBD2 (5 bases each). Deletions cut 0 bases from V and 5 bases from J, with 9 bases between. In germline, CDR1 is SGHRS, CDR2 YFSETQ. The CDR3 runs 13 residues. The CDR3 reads CASSLEGDHEQYF. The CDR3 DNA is TGCGCCAGCAGCTTGGAAGGGGACCACGAGCAGTACTTC. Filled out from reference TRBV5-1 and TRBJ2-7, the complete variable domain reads KAGVTQTPRYLIKTRGQQVTLSCSPISGHRSVSWYQQTPGQGLQFLFEYFSETQRNKGNFPGRFSGRQFSNSRSEMNVSTLELGDSALYLCASSLEGDHEQYFGPGTRLTVT.

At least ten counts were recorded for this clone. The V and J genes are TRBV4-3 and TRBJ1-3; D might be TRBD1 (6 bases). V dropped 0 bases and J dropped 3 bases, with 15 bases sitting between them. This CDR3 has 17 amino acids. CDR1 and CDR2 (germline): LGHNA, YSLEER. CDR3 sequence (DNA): TGCGCCAGCAGCCAAGAGTATGGACAGATCCTTGGAAACACCATATATTTT. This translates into CASSQEYGQILGNTIYF.

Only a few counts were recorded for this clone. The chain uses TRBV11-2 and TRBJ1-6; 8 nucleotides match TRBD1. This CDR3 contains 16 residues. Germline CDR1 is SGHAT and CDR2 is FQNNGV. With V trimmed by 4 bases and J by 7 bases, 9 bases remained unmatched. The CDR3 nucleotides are TGTGCCAGCAGCTCCACAGGGGGACTATTGAATTCACCCCTCCACTTT. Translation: CASSSTGGLLNSPLHF.

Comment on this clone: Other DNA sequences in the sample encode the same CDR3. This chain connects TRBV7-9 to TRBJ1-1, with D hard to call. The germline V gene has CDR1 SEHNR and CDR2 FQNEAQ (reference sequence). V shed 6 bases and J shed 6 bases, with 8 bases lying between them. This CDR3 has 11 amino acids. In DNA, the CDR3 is TGTGCCAGCAGTTCAAGCTCTGAAGCTTTCTTT. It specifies CASSSSSEAFF. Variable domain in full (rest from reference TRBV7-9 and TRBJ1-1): DTGVSQNPRHKITKRGQNVTFRCDPISEHNRLYWYRQTLGQGPEFLTYFQNEAQLEKSRLLSDRFSAERPKGSFSTLEIQRTEQGDSAMYLCASSSSSEAFFGQGTRLTVV.

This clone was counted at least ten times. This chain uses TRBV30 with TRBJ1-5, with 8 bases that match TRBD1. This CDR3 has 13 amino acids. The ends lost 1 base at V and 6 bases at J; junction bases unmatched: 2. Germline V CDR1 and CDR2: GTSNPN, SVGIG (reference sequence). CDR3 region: CAWSAGGRQPQHF. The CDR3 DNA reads TGTGCCTGGAGTGCAGGGGGCCGTCAGCCCCAGCATTTT. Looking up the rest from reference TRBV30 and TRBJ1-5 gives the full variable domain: SQTIHQWPATLVQPVGSPLSLECTVEGTSNPNLYWYRQAAGRGLQLLFYSVGIGQISSEVPQNLSASRPQDRQFILSSKKLLLSDSGFYLCAWSAGGRQPQHFGDGTRLSIL.

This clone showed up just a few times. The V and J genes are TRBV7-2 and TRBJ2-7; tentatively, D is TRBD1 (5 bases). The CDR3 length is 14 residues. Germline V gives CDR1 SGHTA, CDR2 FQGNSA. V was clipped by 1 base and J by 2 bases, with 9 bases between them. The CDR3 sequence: CASSLEVGPYEQYF. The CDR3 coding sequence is TGTGCCAGCAGCTTAGAAGTGGGGCCCTACGAGCAGTACTTC. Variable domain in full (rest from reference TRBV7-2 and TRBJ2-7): GAGVSQSPSNKVTEKGKDVELRCDPISGHTALYWYRQSLGQGLEFLIYFQGNSAPDKSGLPSDRFSAERTGGSVSTLTIQRTQQEDSAVYLCASSLEVGPYEQYFGPGTRLTVT.

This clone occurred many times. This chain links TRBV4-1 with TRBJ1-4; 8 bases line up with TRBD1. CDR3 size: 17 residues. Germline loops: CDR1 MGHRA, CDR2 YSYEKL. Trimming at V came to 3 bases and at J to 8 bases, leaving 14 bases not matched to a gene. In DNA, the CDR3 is TGCGCCAGCAGCCATGTGCGTTTGGACAGGGTGGGAGAAAAACTGTTTTTT. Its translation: CASSHVRLDRVGEKLFF.

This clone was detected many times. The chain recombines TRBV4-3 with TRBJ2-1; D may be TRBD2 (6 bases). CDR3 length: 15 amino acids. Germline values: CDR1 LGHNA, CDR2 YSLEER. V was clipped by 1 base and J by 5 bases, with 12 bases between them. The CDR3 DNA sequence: TGCGCCAGCAGCCAAGGTCAGCGGGTGAACAATGAGCAGTTCTTC. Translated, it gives CASSQGQRVNNEQFF.

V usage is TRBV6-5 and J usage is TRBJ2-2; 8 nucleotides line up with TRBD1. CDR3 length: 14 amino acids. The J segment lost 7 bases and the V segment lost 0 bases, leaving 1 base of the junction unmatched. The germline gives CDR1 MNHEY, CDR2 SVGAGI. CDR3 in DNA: TGTGCCAGCAGTTACTCGACAGGGGTCGGGGAGCTGTTTTTT. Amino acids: CASSYSTGVGELFF.

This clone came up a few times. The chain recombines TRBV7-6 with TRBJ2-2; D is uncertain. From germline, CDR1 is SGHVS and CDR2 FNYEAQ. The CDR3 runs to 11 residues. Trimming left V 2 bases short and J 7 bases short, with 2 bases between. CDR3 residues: CASSLLGELFF. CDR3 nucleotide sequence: TGTGCCAGCAGCTTACTCGGGGAGCTGTTTTTT.

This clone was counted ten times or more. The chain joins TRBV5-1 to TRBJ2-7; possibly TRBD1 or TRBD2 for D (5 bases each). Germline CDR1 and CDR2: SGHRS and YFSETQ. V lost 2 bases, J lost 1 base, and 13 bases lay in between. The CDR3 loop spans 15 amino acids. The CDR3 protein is CASSFGTLTSYEQYF. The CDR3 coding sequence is TGCGCCAGCAGCTTTGGGACCCTCACTTCCTACGAGCAGTACTTC.

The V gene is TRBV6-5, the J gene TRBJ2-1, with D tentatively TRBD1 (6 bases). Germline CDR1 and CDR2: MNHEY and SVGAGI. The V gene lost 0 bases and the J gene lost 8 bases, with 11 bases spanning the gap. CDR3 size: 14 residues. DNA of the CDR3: TGTGCCAGCAGTTACTCTACAGGGCTCGATGAGCAGTTCTTC. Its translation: CASSYSTGLDEQFF.